Presented here are 10 T cell receptor beta chains from one specimen sequenced in a study of blood T cell repertoires in COVID-19. Repertoires were generated with immunoSEQ multiplex PCR, while TCRdb's copy carries only in-frame clones and drops some. The table has a few hundred thousand clones, 90% seen once. The specimen sequenced was PBMCs or T cells enriched from blood (not recorded which). The receptors shown here come from a young woman with acute COVID-19.

J is TRBJ2-3 and V is TRBV5-1; D not resolved. V lost 1 base and J lost 4, with 10 bases in between. This CDR3 has 14 residues. Germline CDR1 is SGHRS and CDR2 is YFSETQ. The CDR3 protein is CASSLQSEADTQYF. DNA for the CDR3: TGCGCCAGCAGCTTGCAATCAGAAGCAGATACGCAGTATTTT.

The rearrangement joins TRBV3-1 (or the pseudogene TRBV3-2) to TRBJ2-3; the match to TRBD1 covers 7 bases. Germline CDR1 and CDR2: LGHDT and YNNKEL (reference sequence). The CDR3 runs 17 residues. J lost 2 bases, V lost 0 bases, and 8 bases had no gene match. CDR3 coding DNA: TGTGCCAGCAGCCAAGATAGGGGGCTAGTTATCACAGATACGCAGTATTTT. Protein product: CASSQDRGLVITDTQYF.

This chain joins TRBV12-3 or TRBV12-4 and TRBJ1-4; D is ambiguous. CDR3 size: 13 residues. V was pared by 9 bases and J by 3 bases, with 11 bases between. The CDR3 region has the DNA TGTGCCAGAACGCGGGGTTCTAATGAAAAACTGTTTTTT. It yields the protein CARTRGSNEKLFF.

This chain uses TRBV10-1 with TRBJ1-2; 7 bases are shared with TRBD1. The trim removed 6 bases at V and 1 base at J, leaving 8 bases unmatched. This CDR3 is 15 amino acids long. CDR1 and CDR2 from the germline V gene are WNHNN and SYGVQD (reference sequence). DNA of the CDR3: TGCGCCAGCAGCCACTCGGGACAGATTAACTATGGCTACACCTTC. This gives the protein CASSHSGQINYGYTF.

The table lists this clone with a count of one. This chain connects TRBV5-1 to TRBJ1-1, with D perhaps matching TRBD1 (5 bases). The V end lost 0 bases, the J end lost 4 bases, and 10 bases lay between the germline ends. Germline CDR1 SGHRS, CDR2 YFSETQ. CDR3 length: 14 residues. The CDR3 reads CASSLGDGGTEAFF. CDR3 sequence (DNA): TGCGCCAGCAGCTTGGGTGACGGGGGCACTGAAGCTTTCTTT.

The rearrangement uses TRBV11-3 and TRBJ1-4, with D possibly being TRBD1 (6 bases). The V and J ends lost 4 bases and 5 bases respectively, with 11 bases between them. Germline assignment: CDR1 SGHNT and CDR2 YENEEA. CDR3 length: 14 residues. CDR3 in amino acids: CASSSGQFNEKLFF. The CDR3 bases are TGTGCCAGCAGCTCCGGACAGTTCAATGAAAAACTGTTTTTT.

This clone was seen only once. The chain couples TRBV5-6 to TRBJ2-1, with 8 bases aligning to TRBD2. Germline CDR1 reads SGHDT; CDR2 reads YYEEEE. This CDR3 comprises 15 residues. With V trimmed by 4 bases and J by 7 bases, 10 bases remained unmatched. The CDR3 loop is CASSLGRAPGNEQFF. The DNA of the CDR3 is TGTGCCAGCAGCCTCGGGAGGGCCCCGGGAAATGAGCAGTTCTTC.

The chain recombines TRBV23-1 with TRBJ2-7; possible D gene TRBD2, 5 bases. TRBV23-1 is sorted into the ORF group, with uncertain function. This CDR3 region has 15 residues. The ends were cut back, 0 bases at V and 3 bases at J, with 12 bases in the middle. This CDR3 is CASSQSKLRGYEQYF. The CDR3 DNA sequence: TGCGCCAGCAGTCAATCGAAGCTACGGGGCTACGAGCAGTACTTC.

For the CDR3, the DNA is TGTGCCAGCAGCCAAGAGTCTTTGGCGAACACTGAAGCTTTCTTT. This encodes CASSQESLANTEAFF. V and J are TRBV3-1 (or the pseudogene TRBV3-2) and TRBJ1-1; unclear D gene. The V end was cut by 0 bases, the J end by 1 base, with 9 bases between. Germline V gene sequence: CDR1 LGHDT, CDR2 YNNKEL (reference sequence). The CDR3 runs 15 residues.

The chain employs TRBV9 and TRBJ1-4; no firm D call. Trimming cost V 7 bases and J 8 bases, with 24 bases left between them. The V gene's germline CDR1 is SGDLS and CDR2 YYNGEE. The CDR3 sequence is 16 residues long. In DNA, the CDR3 is TGTGCCAGCTCCCCCGGACCGAAGACTAAAAACGAAAAACTGTTTTTT. Amino acid sequence: CASSPGPKTKNEKLFF.